This TCR beta chain appears in the sequencing data of a study of cytomegalovirus exposure and HLA in healthy donors listed by TCRdb under 2017. About the full investigation: An earlier analysis of approximately 640 of the donors reported approximately 300 Gb of sequence data and 117 million unique TCR beta sequences from 150 million to 200 million T cells. Rather than using new phenotypic data, the later analysis identified candidate immune exposures from TCR beta sequences and from how often those sequences occurred across donors. The number of donors typed differed by locus, with roughly 620-630 for A, B, C, DRB1 and DQB1, over 500 for DQA1, 600 to 610 for DPA1, and 450 to 480 for DPB1. Every repertoire in the discovery cohort had been generated on one and the same sequencing platform. An earlier analysis of some 500 of the donors used high-throughput TCR beta sequencing to judge whether each TCR beta V gene segment behaved as functional or pseudogenic. In addition to the first cohort of around 670 subjects, a separate validation cohort of about 120 different subjects was used. An early release covering about 600 HLA-typed donors comprised about 300 gigabases of sequencing data and roughly 85 million unique TCR sequences. A later analysis re-analyzed previously published TCR beta repertoires from approximately 700 donors and added high-resolution HLA genotyping to study TCR occurrence patterns. To predict cytomegalovirus infection status, the study brought together high-throughput TCR immunosequencing, statistical association of individual TCRs with disease status, and machine learning. Several DR-DQ haplotypes were treated as single units for association and clustering because of strong linkage in the cohort. Donor age, sex, ethnicity and CMV serostatus were compiled together with the repertoire data. The study aimed to test whether cataloging public T cell receptors could reveal signatures of past pathogen exposure. Using immunosequencing, the study profiled T cell repertoires from 500 to 800 subjects and related those repertoires to cytomegalovirus serostatus. In a later genetic analysis, genome-wide SNP genotypes for about 55% of the roughly 670 donors were used, and that subset was treated as a discovery cohort. Of the roughly 410 genotyped donors, over 80% were placed in the genetic ancestry cluster associated with self-reported Caucasian donors. HLA typing included class I and class II loci at four-digit resolution. Across some 400 genotyped donors of the cohort, an average of roughly 230,000 unique TCR beta nucleotide sequences per donor were sequenced, and 15% to 20% of those sequences were non-productive.

In total, more than 500 healthy bone marrow donors made up the cohort. At the time of sampling, every cohort member was nominally healthy, though immune exposures that went unrecorded were likely present. The donor tested CMV seronegative, placing the donor among the approximately 360 seronegative members of the cohort. Every donor gave a peripheral blood sample, and the peripheral blood mononuclear cells from that sample were used for TCR beta sequencing. Genomic DNA extraction from the blood cell samples was performed with the Qiagen DNeasy Blood Extraction Kit. Notes on this clone: No cognate antigen has been identified for it. No quality values exist for individual bases; no much larger clone is one base distant.

The library was generated by the immunoSEQ multiplex PCR assay. For the multiplex PCR, a mixture combining 60 forward primers for TCR Vbeta segments and 13 reverse primers for TCR Jbeta segments was used. The CDR3 region of rearranged TCR beta genes was amplified from genomic DNA with a multiplex PCR assay. The amplified TCR beta libraries were sequenced on the Illumina HiSeq System as 87-base-pair reads. The paper's processing steps were these. A later analysis tallied around 82 million unique TCR beta chains across the roughly 610 repertoires, and around 12 million of those chains were shared by two or more donors. A nearest-neighbor algorithm error-corrected the raw reads and collapsed the reads into unique sequences, merging closely related sequences to remove PCR and sequencing errors. CDR3 sequences were aligned to IMGT reference sequences to assign V, D and J gene segments. For a sequence to be retained, a match of at least six nucleotides to both a V gene segment and a J gene segment was required. Rearrangements were classified as productive when the CDR3 lacked stop codons and remained in frame with V and J, and all other rearrangements were classified as non-productive. Following IMGT convention, CDR3 was defined as the stretch from the second conserved V-encoded cysteine to the conserved J-encoded phenylalanine. The earlier analysis of about 530 of the donors excluded any sequence lacking an unambiguous match to a single V gene segment. In an earlier analysis of approximately 500 of the donors, a V segment was called functional when productive rearrangements were above 56.7%, and segregating when the standard deviation between donors exceeded 5%. A statistical classification framework was built for diagnosing cytomegalovirus status from the catalog of TCR beta chain sequences. In a later analysis, V and J genes were assigned by comparing TCR nucleotide sequences against IMGT/GENE-DB human TR gene sequences. Using the TCRdist pipeline, a later analysis assigned CDR3 sequences along with most-parsimonious VDJ recombination scenarios. In a later analysis, each TCR beta chain was defined by its CDR3 amino acid sequence together with its V-gene family, and reads without a unique V-gene family were excluded. As a way to deal with suspected cross-contamination and a sequencing artifact, a later analysis dropped under 600 nucleotide sequences that were highly shared and had low generation probability. In a later analysis, a clonal expansion index was calculated for each public chain from normalized within-repertoire ranks of inferred template counts. A later analysis computed generation probabilities with a VDJ recombination model fitted to out-of-frame rearrangements, and checked the results against IGoR. In a later analysis, TCR-TCR, TCR-HLA and TCR-CMV co-occurrence was scored with hypergeometric tests, and a repertoire-size bias correction was applied to TCR pairs. In a later analysis, false discovery rates were estimated by permuting HLA or CMV assignments 20 times. In a later analysis, co-occurring TCRs were grouped using DBSCAN, with TCRdist sequence similarity added in when clustering inside HLA-allele-positive subsets. Co-occurrence clustering excluded repertoires with fewer than 30,000 or more than 120,000 public chains, plus five with anomalous nucleotide sharing. TCRdb limited this immuneACCESS table to in-frame rearrangements with V and J called. A share of clones is missing; checked studies link under half to unresolved V genes, and the rest is unexplained. The D gene and trimming were derived from the DNA, and the V and J assignments and clone size from that table. The sample profile shows tens of thousands of clones; roughly 80% of them were found once. 2.5% to 3% of the sample is taken by the ten largest.

Here V drops 1 base and J drops 6 bases, and the junction holds 5 bases not matched to any gene. CDR1 and CDR2, looked up from the germline V gene, are MGHRA and YSYEKL. The CDR3 runs 14 residues from the cysteine to the phenylalanine. The DNA shown is the 42-base CDR3, in frame from base 1. What the authors observed across the whole study: A later analysis found that TCR association rates varied across HLA loci, with DRB1 alleles showing the most associated TCRs and HLA-C alleles the fewest. The earlier analysis of 450 to 700 of the donors excluded approximately 17 rarely observed V segments, including chromosome 9 orphons, because counts were too low. Three of the identified cytomegalovirus-associated TCR beta chains were confirmed in vitro to be specific for cytomegalovirus antigens. According to a later analysis, most CMV-associated TCR beta chains appeared to be HLA-restricted, and the HLA associations seemed to be driven largely by CMV exposure. In both the original and validation cohorts, the classifier was reported to diagnose cytomegalovirus status with high specificity and sensitivity. A later analysis associated 16,951 TCR beta sequences with specific HLA alleles at a false discovery rate of 0.05. In the study, around 150 TCR beta chains were listed as associated with cytomegalovirus. According to a later analysis, parvovirus B19, influenza, CMV and Epstein-Barr virus appeared linked to several top co-occurrence clusters. A later genetic analysis associated a missense DCLRE1C variant with V-gene and J-gene trimming of TCR beta chains, and an independent cohort replicated the association. The cohort was sequenced for TCR beta chains only, and without alpha or paired-chain data the features that could be detected were limited. Across donors, most TCR sequences were observed very rarely, whereas some public TCRs were present in many individuals. Roughly uniform sequencing depth across donors was assumed in presence/absence analyses, although this assumption may not hold. A later genetic analysis reported fewer N-insertions in productive TCRs among donors in an Asian-associated ancestry cluster than the roughly 700-donor mean. Immune exposure information for the cohort was limited to CMV serostatus. In a later analysis, HLA-associated TCR beta chains were found to be more clonally expanded and to have lower generation probabilities than equally common non-associated chains. Some IMGT-functional V segments, including TRBV6-2 and TRBV6-3, could not be distinguished by the 87-base-pair reads and were therefore excluded. A cluster of highly shared sequence variants was judged likely to be a technical artifact of the sequencing pipeline. A further reported finding was that TCR beta sequences accurately predicted the HLA-A and HLA-B alleles for most subjects in the first cohort. Strong co-occurrence of HLA alleles, especially DR and DQ, made assigning TCR associations to individual alleles difficult. Because HLA typing was missing for some donors at each locus, association tests included only the typed subset. Linkage disequilibrium might explain the correlated functional status among segregating V segments, but an unknown experimental factor could not be excluded. An earlier analysis of roughly 570 of the donors showed that most TCR beta V segments appeared in productive rearrangements either about 87% or about 30% of the time, which broadly matched IMGT annotations. It was suggested by the authors that the approach could potentially be generalized to other disease states and immunological phenotypes.

The material sequenced was PBMCs. The sequence was collected from a woman in her 30s in good health and CMV-seronegative. The chain employs TRBV4-1 and TRBJ2-7, with TRBD1 identical over 8 junction bases. The DNA reads as follows: TGCGCCAGCAGCCAAGTGGACAGGGTGAGCGAGCAGTACTTC. It translates to CASSQVDRVSEQYF.